This T cell receptor (beta chain) stems from a study of CXCR3-negative and CXCR3-positive naive CD8 T cells (dated by TCRdb to about 2019). Regarding the complete study: In total, some 150 million TRB reads were obtained, corresponding to roughly 1.5 +/- 0.3 million reads per library. Diversity and physicochemical repertoire analyses were performed on 11 donors pooled from two independent experiments. The TRBV-TRBJ cluster analysis covered naive subsets from several donors and memory cells from 3 donors.

Study-wide findings and limitations: Compared with CXCR3-negative naive cells, CXCR3-positive naive cells had TRB CDR3s with higher hydrophobicity (lower Kidera factor 4), lower energy, and higher strength and volume indices. Because CXCR3 expression was partially decreased after cryopreservation, freshly isolated PBMCs were used for most assays. Naive CXCR3-negative and CXCR3-positive cells from the same donor showed similar TRBV-TRBJ usage, whereas memory cells showed distinct patterns. Both naive subsets had comparably high repertoire diversity, while memory CD8+ T cells had much lower repertoire diversity. Surface CD5, linked to self-reactivity in mice, was comparable between naive subsets; TCR interaction strength was therefore also inferred from TRB CDR3 physicochemical properties.

Notes on this clonotype: The antigen this receptor binds is unknown.

Sequencing instrument: NextSeq 550. The Human TCR Profiling Kit (MiLaboratory) was used to make UMI-labeled 5' RACE TRB cDNA libraries. The full amount of extracted RNA was used for cDNA synthesis, and the full amount of resulting cDNA was used for PCR amplification. Libraries were prepared in parallel with an identical number of PCR cycles. The study's processing was this. About 50,000 +/- 10,000 unique UMI-labeled TRB cDNA molecules per library were extracted with MIGEC and MiXCR, with at least two reads per UMI required. On average, roughly 40,000 +/- 10,000 functional in-frame TRB CDR3 nucleotide clonotypes lacking stop codons were found per library. After downsampling to 5000 UMI-labeled TRB molecules per sample, diversity metrics, including normalized Shannon-Wiener and Chao1, were computed in VDJtools. VDJtools was used to calculate clonotype-size-weighted physicochemical properties of the central five CDR3 residues, namely interaction energy, strength, volume and Kidera factor 4. After reprocessing by TCRdb, each CDR3 protein sequence is one entry, and no DNA is given. What appears here as the V and J calls and clone size reflects TCRdb's work, not the paper's. The sample has around 63,000 distinct CDR3 sequences on record. Of the sample, 4.8% is held by the ten largest clones.

Each CD8+ T cell subset was flow-sorted in triplicate, and 300,000 cells per subset were placed directly into RLT lysis buffer. To keep memory contaminants out, a stringent definition of naive CD8+ T cells was applied: CD45RO-CCR7+CD27+CD95-. Peripheral blood mononuclear cells were isolated from buffy coats by standard density gradient centrifugation. Naive CXCR3-negative and CXCR3-positive CD8+ T cells were flow-sorted using a FACSAria III. Total RNA was extracted from sorted cells using an RNeasy Mini Kit. Inclusive of the bounding cysteine and phenylalanine, the CDR3 is 15 residues long. The record lacks a DNA sequence. The germline V gene encodes CDR1 SNHLY and CDR2 FYNNEI.

The clonotype originates from a human donor in good health. Some clones in this sample may be carry-over from other donors' samples. Sequenced sample: naive CXCR3+ CD8+ T cells from blood. Read against the paper, the sample's cell subset or site label means: CD45RO-CCR7+CD27+CD95- naive CD8+ T cells expressing CXCR3 (TNR3+). This chain joins TRBV2 to TRBJ2-1; TCRdb indicates TRBD1, and absent DNA this call remains unverified. This receptor has the CDR3 CASSHRATGENEQFF. Extended through the reference TRBV2 and TRBJ2-1 proteins, this CDR3 yields the full variable domain: EPEVTQTPSHQVTQMGQEVILRCVPISNHLYFYWYRQILGQKVEFLVSFYNNEISEKSEIFDDQFSVERPDGSNFTLKIRSTKLEDSAMYFCASSHRATGENEQFFGPGTRLTVL.